This TCR beta chain emerged from a study of molecular identifiers for immune sequencing clone quantification. For the study at large: Sequencing covered four of five parts into which replicate RNA from approximately 20,000 or 100,000 naive CD8 cells was split. Study-wide points: Sizes of highly expanded clones could be underestimated through identical TCRs sharing a barcode.

As previously described, bulk TCR libraries were made using listed TCR primers. TCRdb processed the PCR reads anew with MiXCR; each CDR3 protein has one entry. The table records over 600,000 distinct CDR3 sequences, just under 20% of them present only once. J was trimmed by 6 bases and V by 3 bases; bases with no gene match: 7. Germline V gene lookup returns CDR1 DFQATT and CDR2 SNEGSKA (reference sequence). CDR3 length: 14 amino acids. This clonotype was observed at least ten times. Its specificity is not known. The authors gated naive CD8 T cells as CD8+CD4-CCR7+CD45RA+ for sorting. The clonotype originates from a human donor in good health. Some libraries in this study had Jurkat cell RNA spiked in. Source material: naive CD8+ T cells from blood, with Jurkat cell RNA spiked in. Subset specified: FACS-sorted CD8+CD4-CCR7+CD45RA+ naive T cells. V usage is TRBV20-1 and J usage is TRBJ2-3, with TRBD2 identical over 9 bases. CDR3 region: CSARVAGAPDTQYF. The CDR3 DNA follows: TGCAGTGCTAGGGTAGCGGGGGCGCCCGATACGCAGTATTTT.